This entry describes one T cell receptor (beta chain). There are many counts of this clonotype. It lacks a known antigen. Base qualities are not recorded, but no much larger clone differs from it by a single base. From its cysteine to its phenylalanine, the CDR3 spans 11 amino acids. Only the CDR3 part of the read is kept: 33 bases, read in frame from the first base. Cut back by 0 bases and 7 bases, the V and J ends lie 3 bases apart. The data stem from a study of neurological immune-mediated disorders (dated by TCRdb to 2018 to 2020). General notes on the study: The study compared peripheral blood TCR-beta repertoires of HTLV-I-associated myelopathy (HAM/TSP) patients, multiple sclerosis patients and healthy controls using UMI-based sequencing. The cohort was made up of about 66 subjects, consisting of 15 or so HAM/TSP patients, about 35 multiple sclerosis patients and 20 healthy controls. The roughly 110 TCR-beta libraries included longitudinal samples, technical triplicates and paired sorted CD4+ and CD8+ T-cell subsets alongside PBMC samples.

Blood bank volunteers in Maryland, USA served as the healthy controls. For the sorted-subset TCR libraries, the starting material was 850,000 to 1,000,000 sorted CD4+ or CD8+ T cells. Peripheral blood underwent Ficoll-Hypaque density gradient centrifugation to isolate PBMCs, which were then cryopreserved in liquid nitrogen. The study also sequenced paired sorted CD4+ and CD8+ subsets from healthy controls, HAM/TSP patients and MS patients. cDNA synthesis used template-switch 5'RACE with a primer carrying a 10-nucleotide random unique molecular identifier tagging each TCR transcript. Every sequencing run covered 15-18 subjects and yielded more than 160 million TCR-beta sequences. The RNeasy kit was used to extract total RNA. The KAPA Real-time Library Amplification kit was used to amplify TCR-beta VDJ regions with primers for the TCR constant region and the 5'RACE anchor. A first PCR added sample indexes and Illumina adaptors, after which a second PCR increased the library yield. After purification with Ampure beads, the TCR product of roughly 650 bp was size-selected on a 2% E-gel SizeSelection system. Before pooling, library quality was checked on a Bioanalyzer, concentration was measured with Qubit, and libraries were quantified with the Kapa Library Quantification kit. An Illumina HiSeq 2500 was used to sequence the libraries paired-end at 2 x 150 bp. To increase sequence diversity, roughly 24-31% phiX was spiked into each library pool. In the paper's pipeline: The UMI-based MiGEC pipeline processed quality-filtered reads and removed over 80% of raw TCR sequences during error correction. IMGT germline references were used for aligning VDJ genes, and each clonotype was defined as a unique CDR3 amino acid sequence together with its V-J genes. VDJtools evaluated clonal expansion, Shannon diversity and CDR3 relatedness (CalcPairwiseDistances, ClusterSamples); CLCbio workbench built phylogenetic trees. Using coefficient-of-variation modelling across technical triplicates, the study counted a clone as expanded if it had at least 8 unique UMIs. TCRdb ran its own pipeline on the public reads, namely fastp trimming at Q25 and MiXCR clone calling, and kept in-frame beta chains. For every CDR3 protein sequence, its rows merge into one entry that carries the most common genes and DNA. These V and J calls are TCRdb output, not the study's own analysis. The sample has more than 25,000 distinct CDR3 sequences on record, 4% of them singletons. The ten largest clones capture about 23% of the sample.

What the study reported, not specific to this receptor: TCR clonal expansion was greatest in HAM/TSP patients and smallest in MS patients, who ranked below even healthy controls. No identical CDR3 amino acid sequences were shared among expanded clones across subjects, suggesting private TCR-beta repertoires in all groups.

This clonotype originated in a woman aged 40 to 49 in good health. The sequence links TRBV12-3 or TRBV12-4 to TRBJ2-5; the D gene is unclear. Specimen: CD4+ T cells from blood. The CDR3 is CASSLAGTQYF. The DNA is TGTGCCAGCAGTTTAGCTGGGACCCAGTACTTC.